The clone carrying this T cell receptor (beta chain) was counted a few times. Its antigen is not known. TCR cDNA, made by 5'RACE template switching, carried an added universal primer site and UMIs. TCRdb re-called the 5' RACE reads with MiXCR, one entry per CDR3 protein. Here the sample spans some 240,000 distinct CDR3 sequences, about 3% being singletons. The CDR3 runs to 13 residues. V was clipped by 5 bases and J by 3 bases, with 10 bases between them. CDR1 and CDR2 (germline): SGHVS, FQNEAQ. This sample is part of a study of T cells after yellow fever vaccination. Study-wide results and caveats: Overall, a small share of clonotypes was seen in both CD4 and CD8 compartments.

Sequencing used CD4+ T cells sorted from PBMCs, obtained 10 days after the yellow fever booster vaccination. The chain has TRBV7-8 and TRBJ2-5; D might be TRBD2 (6 bases). The receptor's source is a man aged 18 to 29 who received the YFV17D yellow fever vaccine. The CDR3 sequence: CASSPGEKETQYF. The CDR3 bases are TGTGCCAGCAGCCCGGGAGAAAAAGAGACCCAGTACTTC. The complete variable domain, with remaining parts taken from reference TRBV7-8 and TRBJ2-5, reads GAGVSQSPRYKVAKRGQDVALRCDPISGHVSLFWYQQALGQGPEFLTYFQNEAQLDKSGLPSDRFFAERPEGSVSTLKIQRTQQEDSAVYLCASSPGEKETQYFGPGTRLLVL.